The 12 T cell receptor beta chains listed next were all sequenced from one sample in a study of PD-L1 blockade in urothelial cancer. Specified time point: pretreatment peripheral blood. Data came from immunoSEQ multiplex PCR; TCRdb stores just in-frame clones and leaves some out. The table shows about 49,000 clones, with roughly 78% occurring only once. The sequencing used PBMCs, collected around atezolizumab (anti-PD-L1) treatment. The receptors were gathered from an older man with urothelial cancer.

This clone was observed once. The chain has TRBV5-8 and TRBJ1-5; D gene ambiguous. The CDR3 sequence is 13 residues long. Germline CDR1 SGHTS, CDR2 YDEGEE. Trimming stripped 6 bases from V and 1 base from J, with 8 bases between. The CDR3 DNA sequence: TGTGCCAGCACCACACAGAGCAATCAGCCCCAGCATTTT. It translates to CASTTQSNQPQHF.

The gene calls are TRBV10-1 and TRBJ2-1; the match to TRBD2 covers 8 bases. The V gene end was trimmed by 5 bases and the J gene end by 6 bases; junction bases not matched to a gene: 12. Germline CDR1 is WNHNN and CDR2 is SYGVQD (reference sequence). The CDR3 consists of 16 residues. CDR3 nucleotide sequence: TGCGCCAGCAGTCACCCGGGGGGGCTCAGCGCCAATGAGCAGTTCTTC. It is translated as CASSHPGGLSANEQFF.

The rearrangement uses TRBV5-6 and TRBJ1-5; 7 nucleotides line up with TRBD1. In germline, CDR1 is SGHDT, CDR2 YYEEEE. The CDR3 is 14 residues long. V dropped 5 bases and J dropped 7; count of bases not matched to a gene: 9. This chain's CDR3 is CASSFQTGNQPQHF. CDR3 DNA: TGTGCCAGCAGTTTCCAGACAGGGAACCAGCCCCAGCATTTT.

This clone showed up many times. The chain carries TRBV7-3 and TRBJ2-3, with a weak D call TRBD2 (6 bases). The CDR3 has 14 residues. V lost 4 bases to trimming and J lost 6 bases, with 14 bases between them. Germline V gene sequence: CDR1 SGHTA, CDR2 FQGTGA. CDR3 DNA sequence: TGTGCCAGCAGCTCGGACTACGGAGGCGATACGCAGTATTTT. This sequence encodes CASSSDYGGDTQYF.

The chain uses TRBV4-1 and TRBJ1-2; weak D call: TRBD1 (6 bases). The CDR3 contains 15 residues. Trimming left V 1 base short and J 2 bases short, with 11 bases between. CDR1 and CDR2 from the germline V gene are MGHRA and YSYEKL. The CDR3 spells CASSQAGTSNYGYTF. The CDR3 bases are TGCGCCAGCAGCCAAGCAGGGACATCCAACTATGGCTACACCTTC.

With respect to this clone: At one boundary the junction diverges from the germline segment, which might be a read error. The CDR3 sequence is CASSLGRGAGELFF. The CDR3 DNA follows: TGTGCTAGCAGCTTAGGCAGGGGTGCCGGGGAGCTGTTTTTT. The chain uses TRBV7-7 and TRBJ2-2; D may be TRBD1 (6 bases). The CDR3 runs 14 residues. Germline V gene lookup returns CDR1 SSHAT and CDR2 FNYEAQ (reference sequence).

The rearrangement joins TRBV5-1 to TRBJ1-1; D not certain. Germline assignment: CDR1 SGHRS and CDR2 YFSETQ. Deletions cut 6 bases from V and 0 bases from J, with 12 bases between. The CDR3 contains 14 residues. The CDR3 DNA reads as TGCGCCAGCAAACCGAACATTCTGAACACTGAAGCTTTCTTT. Protein product: CASKPNILNTEAFF. Full variable domain (remainder filled in from reference TRBV5-1 and TRBJ1-1): KAGVTQTPRYLIKTRGQQVTLSCSPISGHRSVSWYQQTPGQGLQFLFEYFSETQRNKGNFPGRFSGRQFSNSRSEMNVSTLELGDSALYLCASKPNILNTEAFFGQGTRLTVV.

This clone turned up a few times. V gene TRBV29-1 combines with J gene TRBJ2-1, with 8 nucleotides matching TRBD1. Per germline, CDR1 SQVTM and CDR2 ANQGSEA. The trim removed 5 bases at V and 4 bases at J, leaving 10 bases unmatched. The CDR3 runs 15 residues. The CDR3 bases are TGCAGCGTTTCGGAAACAGGGGGTCAATACAATGAGCAGTTCTTC. Protein sequence: CSVSETGGQYNEQFF.

This clone was observed a handful of times. The chain carries TRBV15 and TRBJ2-2, with D possibly matching TRBD1 (6 bases). There are 15 residues in the CDR3. Germline V gives CDR1 LNHNV, CDR2 YYDKDF (reference sequence). Trimming stripped 5 bases from V and 5 bases from J, with 15 bases between. The CDR3 DNA follows: TGTGCCACCAGCGGGGCAGGGGATGAAACCGGGGAGCTGTTTTTT. It encodes CATSGAGDETGELFF.

The chain carries TRBV28 and TRBJ1-5; TRBD1 is a possible D gene (6 bases). CDR3 length: 16 amino acids. The V and J ends lost 6 bases and 4 bases respectively, with 19 bases between them. The V gene's germline CDR1 is MDHEN and CDR2 SYDVKM. The CDR3 DNA reads as TGTGCCAGCAGGAGCCGGGACACCGGGGAAAATCAGCCCCAGCATTTT. Protein product: CASRSRDTGENQPQHF.

The gene calls are TRBV18 and TRBJ2-2, with TRBD2 as a possible D gene (6 bases). Germline V lookup: CDR1 KGHSH, CDR2 LQKENI. The CDR3 contains 15 residues. V was clipped by 3 bases and J by 2 bases, with 10 bases between them. CDR3 DNA sequence: TGTGCCAGCTCACCTTCGGGACTCAACACCGGGGAGCTGTTTTTT. As protein: CASSPSGLNTGELFF.

The V and J genes are TRBV19 and TRBJ1-1, with 8 bases lining up with TRBD1. The germline gives CDR1 LNHDA, CDR2 SQIVND (reference sequence). V was clipped by 3 bases and J by 1 base; unmatched bases: 10. This CDR3 is 17 amino acids long. Written as DNA, the CDR3 is TGTGCCAGTAGTATTAGGGCAGGGGGCGCTGAGAACACTGAAGCTTTCTTT. This gives the protein CASSIRAGGAENTEAFF.